This T cell receptor (beta chain) is drawn from a study of T-cell memory formation after mild COVID-19. TCRdb re-derived calls from the 5' RACE reads in MiXCR, one entry per CDR3 protein. This table has 140,000 or so distinct CDR3 sequences, 6% to 7% appearing once. Broader study findings: Certain responding clones were present in pre-infection memory, suggesting participation of cross-reactive memory.

This clonotype appeared many times. Antigen specificity is unknown. Trimming removed 3 bases from V and 2 bases from J, with 14 bases in between. Germline V gene data show CDR1 as MNHNS and CDR2 as SASEGT. The CDR3 covers 15 residues. The material sequenced was PBMCs or a T cell subset sorted from them (not recorded which). This chain joins TRBV6-1 and TRBJ2-7, with TRBD1 as a possible D gene (6 bases). This clonotype was obtained from an adult woman who had mild COVID-19 (a few samples of this study predate the infection). Cell type and time point are not known. DNA for the CDR3: TGTGCCAGCAGTGATATGGGACATACCACCTACGAGCAGTACTTC. Translated: CASSDMGHTTYEQYF.